The subject of this entry is one T cell receptor beta chain. The target antigen is unknown. The germline gives CDR1 LNHDA, CDR2 SQIVND (reference sequence). After removal of 4 bases from V and 0 bases from J, the junction contained 6 bases not matched to a gene. This CDR3 spans 15 amino acids. This entry belongs to a study of shared clonotypes between healthy human individuals. Study results and caveats: Sharing across four donors was highest in naive CD4 (around 5%) and lowest in memory CD8 (around 0.4%). Non-shared clonotypes were found to have lower generation probabilities than the clonotypes that were shared by all four of the sorted-subset donors.

Authors' analysis steps: Junction-only sequences produced by ImmunoSEQ had no quality scores, so filtering differed. Some clones are missing from TCRdb's copy, which holds only in-frame ones; the method was immunoSEQ multiplex PCR. V and J calls and clone size are as listed in that table; D and trimming were resolved from the DNA. The sample holds about 1.5 million clones, approximately 96% seen once. The chain couples TRBV19 to TRBJ2-7; 7 nucleotides align to TRBD1. The material sequenced was naive CD4+ T cells sorted from blood. Regarding subset: CD45RA+ positively selected. The source is a man aged 25 to 45 in good health. The chain's CDR3 is CASSTATGTSYEQYF. CDR3 in DNA: TGTGCCAGTAGTACAGCGACAGGGACCTCCTACGAGCAGTACTTC.